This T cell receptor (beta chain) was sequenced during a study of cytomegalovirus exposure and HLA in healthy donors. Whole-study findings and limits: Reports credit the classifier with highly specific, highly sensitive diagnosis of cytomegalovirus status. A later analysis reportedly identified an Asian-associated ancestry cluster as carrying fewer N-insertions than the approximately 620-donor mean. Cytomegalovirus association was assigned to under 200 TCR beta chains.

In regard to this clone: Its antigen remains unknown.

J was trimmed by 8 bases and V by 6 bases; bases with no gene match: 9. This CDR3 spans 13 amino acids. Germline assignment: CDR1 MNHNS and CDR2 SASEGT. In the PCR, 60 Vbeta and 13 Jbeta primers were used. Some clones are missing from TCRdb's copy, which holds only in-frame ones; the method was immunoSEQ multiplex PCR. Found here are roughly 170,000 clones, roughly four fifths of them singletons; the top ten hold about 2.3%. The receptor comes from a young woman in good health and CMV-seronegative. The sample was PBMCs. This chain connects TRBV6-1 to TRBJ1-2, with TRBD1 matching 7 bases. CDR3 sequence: CASSRQGVGGYTF. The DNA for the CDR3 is TGTGCCAGCAGCCGACAGGGCGTCGGGGGCTACACCTTC.